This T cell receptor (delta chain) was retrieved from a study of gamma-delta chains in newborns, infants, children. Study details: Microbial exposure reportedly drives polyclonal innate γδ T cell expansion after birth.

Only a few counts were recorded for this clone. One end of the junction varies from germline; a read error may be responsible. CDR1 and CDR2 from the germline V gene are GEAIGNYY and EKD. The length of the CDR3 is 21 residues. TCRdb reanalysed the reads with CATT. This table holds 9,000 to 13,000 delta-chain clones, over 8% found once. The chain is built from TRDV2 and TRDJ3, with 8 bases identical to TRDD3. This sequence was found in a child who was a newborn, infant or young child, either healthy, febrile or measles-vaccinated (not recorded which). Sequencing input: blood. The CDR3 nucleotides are TGTGCCTGTGACGCCCTTCGGGACACTGGGGGCCGCTCCTGGGACGCCCGACAGATGTTTTTC. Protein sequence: CACDALRDTGGRSWDARQMFF.